This T cell receptor (beta chain) was identified during a study of CD8 T cells in Susac syndrome. In the study overall: Among the Susac syndrome patients who underwent sequencing, more than 5 had clinically active disease, while under 10 of them were in remission. Study observations and caveats: Repertoires of Susac syndrome CD4+ T cells lacked clonal expansion.

In germline, CDR1 is DFQATT, CDR2 SNEGSKA (reference sequence). V was shortened by 4 bases and J by 8 bases, with 21 bases between the two germline ends. CDR3 size: 15 residues. As judged by recently defined diagnostic criteria, patients with Susac syndrome had definite or probable disease. A word on this clonotype: Its antigen is unidentified.

Random hexamers primed reverse transcription of roughly 0.45 to 1 ug RNA. Amplification of TCR beta CDR3 by immunoSEQ multiplex PCR spanned 54 Vbeta and 13 Jbeta. Using its own MiXCR run on the immunoSEQ multiplex PCR reads, TCRdb lists one record per CDR3 protein. The repertoire includes around 230,000 distinct CDR3 sequences, 90% to 96% of them detected once, and 0.1% sits in the top ten. What was sequenced was CD4+ T cells from PBMCs. V gene TRBV20-1 combines with J gene TRBJ2-1, with D unresolved. The receptor's source is a human donor with Susac syndrome. CDR3 protein: CSATPGSSQWDEQFF. Here the CDR3 DNA reads TGCAGTGCTACCCCCGGGTCCTCCCAGTGGGATGAGCAGTTCTTC.